The clone carrying this T cell receptor (beta chain) was seen more than once but under ten times. The target antigen is unknown. This sample was taken from a study of CD8 T cells in ankylosing spondylitis. TCRdb re-analysed the 5' RACE reads in MiXCR, keeping a single row per CDR3 protein. This table has 750,000 to 850,000 distinct CDR3 sequences, 10% to 15% appearing once. The CDR3 has 14 residues. The V end was cut by 4 bases, the J end by 7 bases, with 15 bases between. Per the germline V gene, CDR1 is LGHDT and CDR2 is YNNKEL (reference sequence). Study outcomes and limitations: Within peripheral blood, clones linked to disease were CD8+ and relatively rare. Seemingly distinctive of ankylosing spondylitis blood was a TCR beta motif formed by eight highly homologous variants.

This clonotype was obtained from a male donor with ankylosing spondylitis. The sample was blood, either unsorted or a sorted T cell fraction (not recorded which). J is TRBJ2-3 and V is TRBV3-1; D is unclear. CDR3 region: CASSLRRSSNTQYF. CDR3 sequence (DNA): TGTGCCAGCAGCCTTCGCCGGTCTAGTAATACGCAGTATTTT.